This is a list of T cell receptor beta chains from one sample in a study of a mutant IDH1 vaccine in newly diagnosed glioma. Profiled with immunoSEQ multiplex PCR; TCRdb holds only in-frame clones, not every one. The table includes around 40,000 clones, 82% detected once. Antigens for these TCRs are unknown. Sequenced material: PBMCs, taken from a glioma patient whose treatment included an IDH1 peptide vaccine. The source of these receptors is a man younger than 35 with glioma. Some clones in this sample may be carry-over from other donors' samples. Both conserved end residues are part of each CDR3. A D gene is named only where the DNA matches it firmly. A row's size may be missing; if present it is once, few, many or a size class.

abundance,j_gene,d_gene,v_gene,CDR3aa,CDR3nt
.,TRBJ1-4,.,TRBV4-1,CASSHPNGEKLFF,TGCGCCAGCAGCCATCCCAATGGAGAAAAACTGTTTTTT
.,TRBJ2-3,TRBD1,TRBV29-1,CSERGLGPDTQYF,TGCAGCGAAAGGGGGCTAGGTCCAGATACGCAGTATTTT
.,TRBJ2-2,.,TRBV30,CAWSVSLNTGELFF,TGTGCCTGGAGTGTAAGCCTAAACACCGGGGAGCTGTTTTTT
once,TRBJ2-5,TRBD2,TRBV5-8,CASSGGLAGGAYQKTQYF,TGTGCCAGCAGCGGGGGACTAGCGGGAGGGGCTTACCAGAAGACCCAGTACTTC
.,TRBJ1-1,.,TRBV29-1,CSVGRGRGGTEAFF,TGCAGCGTTGGGCGAGGCAGGGGTGGCACTGAAGCTTTCTTT
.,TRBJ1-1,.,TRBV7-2,CASSFRGNTEAFF,TGTGCCAGCAGCTTCAGGGGGAACACTGAAGCTTTCTTT
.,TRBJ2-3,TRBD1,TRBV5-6,CASSLGQTRADTQYF,TGTGCCAGCAGTCTGGGACAGACCAGGGCAGATACGCAGTATTTT
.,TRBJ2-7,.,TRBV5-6,CASSLEGGRFSYEQYF,TGTGCCAGCAGCTTAGAGGGGGGAAGATTCAGCTACGAGCAGTACTTC
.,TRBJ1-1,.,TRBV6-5,CASSGAAPANTEAFF,TGTGCCAGCAGTGGGGCGGCCCCCGCGAACACTGAAGCTTTCTTT
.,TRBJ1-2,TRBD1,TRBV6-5,CASSKTGNYGYTF,TGTGCCAGCAGTAAGACAGGGAACTATGGCTACACCTTC